This paragraph covers one T cell receptor (beta chain) sequence. Its antigen is undetermined. Using immunoSEQ multiplex PCR, the repertoire was profiled, and TCRdb retains in-frame clones only, with some absent. The table includes about 110,000 clones, roughly nine tenths detected once. The CDR3 runs 14 residues. Germline values: CDR1 MRHNA, CDR2 SNTAGT. J was trimmed by 6 bases and V by 6 bases; bases with no gene match: 8. The sample comes from a study of T cell responses to AZD1222 COVID-19 vaccine. Study outcomes and limitations: Spike was spanned by vaccine-associated CD4 TCRs, with dominance at 160-218 and 743-854. Within unmutated variant regions lay the reported targets of nearly half of spike-specific TCRs. An increase in Spike-specific TCR breadth and depth was observed after two AZD1222 doses. No day 14 peak samples; only post-peak repertoires were characterized.

Sequenced material: peripheral blood, taken on day 0 of MenACWY control vaccination. The TCR comes from an adult in good health. The gene calls are TRBV6-4 and TRBJ1-1; 9 bases fit TRBD1. The CDR3 loop is CASRPGQGIAEAFF. The CDR3 nucleotides read TGTGCCAGCAGGCCGGGACAGGGTATCGCTGAAGCTTTCTTT.